This T cell receptor beta chain was captured in a study of blood T cell repertoires in COVID-19. This clone was detected only once. Trimming shortened V by 6 bases and J by 5 bases, and 13 bases separated the two germline ends. The CDR3 sequence is 13 residues long. Germline-derived CDR1 and CDR2 are MNHNY and SVGAGI (reference sequence). Sequencing used immunoSEQ multiplex PCR; TCRdb keeps in-frame clones, though not all of them. The sample lists some 180,000 clones; roughly three quarters were seen once. The source of this sequence is a woman aged 40 to 55 with COVID-19, enrolled during active disease. The chain joins TRBV6-6 to TRBJ2-5; no clear D. Input material: peripheral blood. CDR3 in amino acids: CASSPFIRETQYF. CDR3 in DNA: TGTGCCAGCAGCCCCTTCATACGGGAGACCCAGTACTTC.